Presented here are 2 T cell receptor beta chains from one specimen sequenced in a study of vaccination effects on CD4 cells after COVID-19. Here immunoSEQ multiplex PCR was the method, and the copy in TCRdb shows in-frame clones only, minus some. The table has about 45,000 clones, around 66% seen once. Antigen-specific CD4+ T cells were first expanded with viral peptide pools by the ViraFEST assay and only then sequenced. It was after 10 days of culture that CD4+ T cells were isolated. PCR-confirmed SARS-CoV-2 infection occurred in the person between March and December 2020. Their antigens remain unidentified. The sequenced sample was CD4+ T cells from PBMCs cultured with a peptide pool, obtained before COVID-19 vaccination. These receptors came from a human donor who had a prior SARS-CoV-2 infection.

About this clone: At one boundary the junction diverges from the germline segment, which might be a read error. The V gene is TRBV27, the J gene TRBJ2-7, with TRBD2 matching over 8 bases. The CDR3 is made up of 18 amino acids. Germline V gives CDR1 MNHEY, CDR2 SMNVEV (reference sequence). CDR3 loop: CASSLSDSGALPSSEQYF. For the CDR3, the DNA is TGTGCCAGCAGTTTATCTGATAGCGGGGCTTTACCCTCCTCCGAGCAGTACTTC.

The chain couples TRBV5-1 to TRBJ2-6, with 8 bases aligning to TRBD1. The CDR3 runs 17 residues. Germline CDR1 and CDR2: SGHRS and YFSETQ. V dropped 4 bases and J dropped 1; count of bases not matched to a gene: 7. The DNA of the CDR3 is TGCGCCAGCAGCCCCGGGACAGGCGGATCTGGGGCCAACGTCCTGACTTTC. Its protein product is CASSPGTGGSGANVLTF. The whole variable domain, remainder taken from reference TRBV5-1 and TRBJ2-6, is KAGVTQTPRYLIKTRGQQVTLSCSPISGHRSVSWYQQTPGQGLQFLFEYFSETQRNKGNFPGRFSGRQFSNSRSEMNVSTLELGDSALYLCASSPGTGGSGANVLTFGAGSRLTVL.